This T cell receptor beta chain was sequenced for a study of blood T cell repertoires in COVID-19. Data came from immunoSEQ multiplex PCR; TCRdb stores just in-frame clones and leaves some out. This sample yields about 140,000 clones, of which 70% to 85% are seen a single time; about 5.8% belongs to the top ten. After removal of 4 bases from V and 12 bases from J, the junction contained 17 bases not matched to a gene. Per germline, CDR1 MRHNA and CDR2 SNTAGT. This CDR3 is built from 16 residues. The specimen was peripheral blood. The receptor was derived from a human donor in a cohort sampled during active COVID-19. This chain joins TRBV6-4 and TRBJ2-1; 8 nucleotides agree with TRBD1. The CDR3 nucleotides are TGTGCCAGCAGTGCATCAGACAGGGGCCCTGGTTCTCGGCAGTTCTTC. This gives the protein CASSASDRGPGSRQFF.